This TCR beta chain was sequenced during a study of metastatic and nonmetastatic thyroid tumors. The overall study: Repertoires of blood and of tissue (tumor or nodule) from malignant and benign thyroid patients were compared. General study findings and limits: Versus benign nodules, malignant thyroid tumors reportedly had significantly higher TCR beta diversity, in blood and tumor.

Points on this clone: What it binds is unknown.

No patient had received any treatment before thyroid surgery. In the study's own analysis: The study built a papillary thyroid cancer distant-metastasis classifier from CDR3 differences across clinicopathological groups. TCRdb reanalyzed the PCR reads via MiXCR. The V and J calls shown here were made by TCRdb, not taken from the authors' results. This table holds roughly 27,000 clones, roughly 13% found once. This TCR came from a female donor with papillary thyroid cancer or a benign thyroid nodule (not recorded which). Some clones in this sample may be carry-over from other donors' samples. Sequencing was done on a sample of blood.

CDR3: CASSYSGHGDVYTF. As DNA, the CDR3 is TGTGCCAGCAGTTACTCCGGACATGGGGATGTCTACACCTTC. The V and J genes are TRBV6-5 and TRBJ1-2; D possibly corresponds to TRBD1 (5 bases). The CDR3 consists of 14 residues. The ends were cut back, 0 bases at V and 10 bases at J, with 15 bases in the middle. CDR1 and CDR2 (germline): MNHEY, SVGAGI.